This passage covers 30 T cell receptor beta chains from one sample sequenced in a study of beta chain features in type 1 diabetes. Investigators reverse transcribed all isolated RNA, so they sequenced expressed TCRB transcripts. Here immunoSEQ multiplex PCR was the method, and the copy in TCRdb shows in-frame clones only, minus some. The sample contains roughly 310,000 clones, 11% of which appear only once. The sequencing sample was made of naive CD4+ T cells from blood. These TCRs come from a woman younger than 45 in good health.

This clone was detected only a few times. This sequence joins TRBV28 and TRBJ2-7; 9 bases are a match to TRBD1. The germline V gene has CDR1 MDHEN and CDR2 SYDVKM. V dropped 5 bases and J dropped 9; count of bases not matched to a gene: 8. The CDR3 runs 13 residues. The CDR3 bases are TGTGCCAGCAGTCTACAGGGGGCGATGGTGCAGTACTTC. Its protein product is CASSLQGAMVQYF.

This chain connects TRBV27 to TRBJ2-3; 8 bases fit TRBD1. CDR3 size: 14 residues. CDR1 and CDR2 from the germline V gene are MNHEY and SMNVEV (reference sequence). Trimming at V came to 3 bases and at J to 2 bases, leaving 1 base not matched to a gene. CDR3 in amino acids: CASSLDRATDTQYF. The CDR3 DNA reads as TGTGCCAGCAGTTTGGACAGGGCCACAGATACGCAGTATTTT.

This clone has just a few counts. V is TRBV28 and J is TRBJ2-3; 7 nucleotides line up with TRBD1. Trimming removed 4 bases from V and 6 bases from J; junction bases left unmatched: 10. Germline V lookup: CDR1 MDHEN, CDR2 SYDVKM. The CDR3 spans 15 residues. The CDR3 loop is CASSSPGQSRDTQYF. In DNA, the CDR3 is TGTGCCAGCAGTTCACCGGGACAGTCACGGGATACGCAGTATTTT.

The chain carries TRBV27 and TRBJ2-1; tentative D call: TRBD2 (6 bases). Trimming removed 6 bases from V and 8 bases from J, with 14 bases in between. CDR3 length equals 13 residues. Germline CDR1 reads MNHEY; CDR2 reads SMNVEV (reference sequence). CDR3 protein: CASSPQAGHEQFF. In DNA, the CDR3 is TGTGCCAGCAGCCCCCAGGCGGGACATGAGCAGTTCTTC.

The genes are TRBV7-9 and TRBJ2-7; TRBD2 matches at 9 bases. This CDR3 has 18 residues. Germline V CDR1 and CDR2: SEHNR, FQNEAQ (reference sequence). V lost 1 base and J lost 3; bases outside the gene matches: 13. CDR3 sequence: CASSLDGGRARTRYEQYF. CDR3 coding DNA: TGTGCCAGCAGCTTAGATGGCGGGAGGGCCCGAACCCGCTACGAGCAGTACTTC.

This clone was counted only a few times. CDR3 sequence: CASTGHHQPQHF. As DNA, the CDR3 is TGTGCCAGCACCGGACATCATCAGCCCCAGCATTTT. The gene calls are TRBV28 and TRBJ1-5, with a tentative D call TRBD1 (5 bases). Per the germline V gene, CDR1 is MDHEN and CDR2 is SYDVKM. Trimming took off 7 bases at V and 5 bases at J, with 9 bases between the two ends. This CDR3 has 12 residues. Using reference TRBV28 and TRBJ1-5 for the parts outside the CDR3, the full variable domain is DVKVTQSSRYLVKRTGEKVFLECVQDMDHENMFWYRQDPGLGLRLIYFSYDVKMKEKGDIPEGYSVSREKKERFSLILESASTNQTSMYLCASTGHHQPQHFGDGTRLSIL.

This clone turned up a few times. This chain uses TRBV10-3 with TRBJ2-5; no clear D. The CDR3 has 13 residues. The germline V gene encodes CDR1 ENHRY and CDR2 SYGVKD. V was shortened by 2 bases and J by 5 bases, with 9 bases between the two germline ends. CDR3 DNA sequence: TGTGCCATCAGTGAGCCGCCGCGCGAGACCCAGTACTTC. Its protein is CAISEPPRETQYF.

This clone was observed a few times. V gene TRBV28 combines with J gene TRBJ1-5; no definite D call. The length of the CDR3 is 13 residues. The V and J ends lost 7 bases and 6 bases respectively, with 13 bases between them. The germline V gene has CDR1 MDHEN and CDR2 SYDVKM. As DNA, the CDR3 is TGTGCCAGCATCGGACTCTCGGTTCAGCCCCAGCATTTT. Its protein product is CASIGLSVQPQHF.

This rearrangement joins TRBV6-5 to TRBJ2-7, with D possibly matching TRBD1 (5 bases). CDR1 is MNHEY and CDR2 is SVGAGI in the germline V gene. V was pared by 6 bases and J by 4 bases, with 13 bases between. There are 13 residues in the CDR3. Written as DNA, the CDR3 is TGTGCCAGCAGGGGCAGGGCATCGTACGAGCAGTACTTC. Its translation is CASRGRASYEQYF.

Only a few counts were recorded for this clone. The chain links TRBV7-2 to TRBJ1-1; 7 bases fit TRBD1. This CDR3 contains 13 residues. Germline V gene lookup returns CDR1 SGHTA and CDR2 FQGNSA. V was clipped by 4 bases and J by 3 bases; unmatched bases: 2. The CDR3 bases are TGTGCCAGCAGCTCTCAGGGGGACACTGAAGCTTTCTTT. Translated: CASSSQGDTEAFF.

This clone has a handful of counts. This chain links TRBV9 with TRBJ2-7; the match to TRBD2 covers 11 bases. The ends lost 4 bases at V and 3 bases at J; junction bases unmatched: 9. The CDR3 runs to 16 residues. In germline, CDR1 is SGDLS, CDR2 YYNGEE. The CDR3 sequence: CASSPTLGTSGYEQYF. CDR3 sequence (DNA): TGTGCCAGCAGCCCCACACTGGGGACTAGCGGCTACGAGCAGTACTTC. Full variable domain (missing parts from reference TRBV9 and TRBJ2-7): DSGVTQTPKHLITATGQRVTLRCSPRSGDLSVYWYQQSLDQGLQFLIQYYNGEERAKGNILERFSAQQFPDLHSELNLSSLELGDSALYFCASSPTLGTSGYEQYFGPGTRLTVT.

This clone came up a few times. This sequence joins TRBV9 and TRBJ2-3; TRBD1 agrees at 10 bases. The CDR3 totals 16 residues. CDR1 and CDR2 (germline): SGDLS, YYNGEE. The ends lost 4 bases at V and 0 bases at J; junction bases unmatched: 5. The CDR3 DNA reads TGTGCCAGCAGCCCGCGACAGGGGGCGAGCACAGATACGCAGTATTTT. It encodes CASSPRQGASTDTQYF.

The CDR3, as DNA: TGTGCCAGCAGCTTGGGGGCACTTAGCACAGATACGCAGTATTTT. The encoded protein is CASSLGALSTDTQYF. The J gene is TRBJ2-3, the V gene TRBV5-4; D is ambiguous. V was shortened by 0 bases and J by 0 bases, with 8 bases between the two germline ends. Germline values: CDR1 SGHNT, CDR2 YYREEE (reference sequence). The length of the CDR3 is 15 residues.

The rearrangement links TRBV28 to TRBJ2-5, with D perhaps matching TRBD2 (6 bases). Trimming cost V 4 bases and J 5 bases, with 17 bases left between them. CDR1 is MDHEN and CDR2 is SYDVKM in the germline V gene. CDR3 size: 15 residues. The CDR3 loop is CASSSVTGVWETQYF. CDR3 DNA sequence: TGTGCCAGCAGTTCAGTGACGGGAGTTTGGGAGACCCAGTACTTC.

This clone was seen a few times. The same CDR3 arises from other DNA sequences in this sample as well. CDR3: CASSIGLAGGSSYNEQFF. CDR3 in DNA: TGTGCCAGTAGTATAGGACTAGCGGGAGGGAGCTCCTACAATGAGCAGTTCTTC. The rearrangement uses TRBV19 and TRBJ2-1, with 14 bases matching TRBD2. The CDR3 spans 18 residues. The V gene's germline CDR1 is LNHDA and CDR2 SQIVND (reference sequence). The V and J ends lost 1 base and 0 bases, in that order; junction bases with no gene match: 2.

J is TRBJ1-2 and V is TRBV15; D possibly corresponds to TRBD1 (5 bases). This CDR3 is built from 13 residues. The germline CDR1 and CDR2 sequences are LNHNV and YYDKDF (reference sequence). With 0 bases removed from V and 14 bases from J, the gap between germline ends came to 16 bases. The CDR3 reads CATSRDQGRFGTF. DNA for the CDR3: TGTGCCACCAGCAGAGATCAGGGCCGCTTCGGGACCTTC.

This rearrangement joins TRBV7-8 to TRBJ2-5, with a weak D call TRBD1 (6 bases). The CDR3 is 15 amino acids. Trimming took 1 base from V and 2 from J, leaving 11 bases between them. CDR1 SGHVS and CDR2 FQNEAQ come from the germline V gene. CDR3 region: CASSLVLDRQETQYF. The CDR3 DNA sequence: TGTGCCAGCAGCTTAGTTCTAGACAGGCAAGAGACCCAGTACTTC.

CDR3 protein: CASGSRVQPQHF. CDR3 nucleotide sequence: TGTGCCAGCGGATCGAGGGTTCAGCCCCAGCATTTT. The J gene is TRBJ1-5, the V gene TRBV6-6, with no clear D. V was shortened by 8 bases and J by 6 bases, with 11 bases between the two germline ends. The CDR3 contains 12 residues. In germline, CDR1 is MNHNY, CDR2 SVGAGI (reference sequence).

The sample holds a few counts of this clone. The chain employs TRBV2 and TRBJ2-2, with unresolved D. Looked up from germline, CDR1 is SNHLY and CDR2 is FYNNEI. This CDR3 has 12 residues. The V gene lost 4 bases and the J gene lost 6 bases, with 6 bases spanning the gap. The CDR3 reads CASSGQPGELFF. In nucleotides, the CDR3 is TGTGCCAGCAGTGGACAACCCGGGGAGCTGTTTTTT.

The gene calls are TRBV15 and TRBJ1-5, with 8 positions matching TRBD1. This CDR3 spans 15 amino acids. The V gene's germline CDR1 is LNHNV and CDR2 YYDKDF (reference sequence). The ends lost 3 bases at V and 2 bases at J; junction bases unmatched: 3. Written as DNA, the CDR3 is TGTGCCACCAGCAGGGGCAGGGGGCGCAATCAGCCCCAGCATTTT. Encoded protein: CATSRGRGRNQPQHF.

This clone was seen more than once but under ten times. The rearrangement uses TRBV2 and TRBJ2-5; TRBD2 is a possible D gene (5 bases). CDR1 is SNHLY, CDR2 FYNNEI, per germline. The CDR3 is 12 amino acids. V was clipped by 6 bases and J by 5 bases, with 10 bases between them. CDR3 coding DNA: TGTGCCAGCAGGGTAGCGCGGGAGACCCAGTACTTC. Its translation: CASRVARETQYF. Supplemented by reference TRBV2 and TRBJ2-5, the full variable domain reads EPEVTQTPSHQVTQMGQEVILRCVPISNHLYFYWYRQILGQKVEFLVSFYNNEISEKSEIFDDQFSVERPDGSNFTLKIRSTKLEDSAMYFCASRVARETQYFGPGTRLLVL.

The chain uses TRBV19 and TRBJ1-1; 7 bases are a match to TRBD1. The CDR3 length is 16 residues. V shed 8 bases, J shed 1 base, and the junction held 13 bases outside the gene matches. CDR1 and CDR2 (germline): LNHDA, SQIVND (reference sequence). CDR3 DNA sequence: TGTGCCAGTGGCCTGACAGGGTTACTCCCGAACACTGAAGCTTTCTTT. Translation gives CASGLTGLLPNTEAFF. Drawing the rest from reference TRBV19 and TRBJ1-1, the complete variable domain is DGGITQSPKYLFRKEGQNVTLSCEQNLNHDAMYWYRQDPGQGLRLIYYSQIVNDFQKGDIAEGYSVSREKKESFPLTVTSAQKNPTAFYLCASGLTGLLPNTEAFFGQGTRLTVV.

The rearrangement links TRBV30 to TRBJ1-3; a possible D gene is TRBD1 (6 bases). Germline assignment: CDR1 GTSNPN and CDR2 SVGIG (reference sequence). The CDR3 loop spans 16 amino acids. V lost 1 base to trimming and J lost 1 base, with 14 bases between them. The CDR3 is CAWSETPTGSGNTIYF. CDR3 DNA: TGTGCCTGGAGTGAAACCCCCACAGGGTCTGGAAACACCATATATTTT. The whole variable domain, remainder taken from reference TRBV30 and TRBJ1-3, is SQTIHQWPATLVQPVGSPLSLECTVEGTSNPNLYWYRQAAGRGLQLLFYSVGIGQISSEVPQNLSASRPQDRQFILSSKKLLLSDSGFYLCAWSETPTGSGNTIYFGEGSWLTVV.

The V and J genes are TRBV4-3 and TRBJ2-5, with D possibly being TRBD1 (5 bases). The V end lost 1 base, the J end lost 5 bases, and 11 bases lay between the germline ends. The germline CDR1 and CDR2 sequences are LGHNA and YSLEER. This CDR3 contains 14 residues. In DNA form, the CDR3 reads TGCGCCAGCAGCCAAGGACAGTCCGGGGAGACCCAGTACTTC. The encoded protein is CASSQGQSGETQYF.

The chain joins TRBV28 to TRBJ2-3; 10 positions match TRBD1. Losses at the gene ends were 6 bases for V and 4 bases for J; bases not matched to a gene: 7. This CDR3 spans 15 amino acids. Germline V gene sequence: CDR1 MDHEN, CDR2 SYDVKM. The CDR3 DNA is TGTGCCAGCAGGTCTTTGGGACAGGGGTCAGATACGCAGTATTTT. Residues: CASRSLGQGSDTQYF. The entire variable domain, with the rest obtained from reference TRBV28 and TRBJ2-3, is as follows: DVKVTQSSRYLVKRTGEKVFLECVQDMDHENMFWYRQDPGLGLRLIYFSYDVKMKEKGDIPEGYSVSREKKERFSLILESASTNQTSMYLCASRSLGQGSDTQYFGPGTRLTVL.

This clone was seen a handful of times. This sequence joins TRBV5-1 and TRBJ1-5; possibly TRBD1 for D (5 bases). Germline assignment: CDR1 SGHRS and CDR2 YFSETQ. This CDR3 contains 14 residues. V was cut by 4 bases and J by 6 bases, with 14 bases left in between. CDR3 protein: CASSPSPGVQPQHF. The CDR3 DNA reads TGCGCCAGCAGCCCCTCCCCGGGGGTTCAGCCCCAGCATTTT.

The chain carries TRBV4-3 and TRBJ2-7, with 9 bases that match TRBD1. Per the germline V gene, CDR1 is LGHNA and CDR2 is YSLEER. J was trimmed by 1 base and V by 2 bases; bases with no gene match: 3. This CDR3 spans 15 amino acids. The chain's CDR3 is CASSQTGGGSYEQYF. In nucleotides, the CDR3 is TGCGCCAGCAGCCAAACAGGGGGCGGTTCCTACGAGCAGTACTTC.

This clone has just a few counts. This chain connects TRBV30 to TRBJ2-7; 9 bases align to TRBD2. The length of the CDR3 is 15 residues. CDR1 is GTSNPN and CDR2 is SVGIG in the germline V gene (reference sequence). Trimming cost V 0 bases and J 3 bases; bases outside gene matches: 6. CDR3 sequence: CAWSVGLAGFYEQYF. The CDR3 region has the DNA TGTGCCTGGAGTGTAGGGCTAGCGGGATTCTACGAGCAGTACTTC.

This rearrangement joins TRBV5-1 to TRBJ2-7, with 7 bases fitting TRBD1. The CDR3 is 14 residues long. The V segment lost 1 base and the J segment 2 bases; nucleotides outside the gene matches: 3. The germline CDR1 and CDR2 sequences are SGHRS and YFSETQ. The CDR3 reads CASSLTGTAYEQYF. The DNA for the CDR3 is TGCGCCAGCAGCTTGACCGGGACAGCCTACGAGCAGTACTTC.

The rearrangement uses TRBV6-6 and TRBJ2-1; 8 positions match TRBD2. CDR1 MNHNY and CDR2 SVGAGI come from the germline V gene (reference sequence). The CDR3 totals 14 residues. V shed 8 bases, J shed 2 bases, and the junction held 5 bases outside the gene matches. CDR3 nucleotide sequence: TGTGCCAGCCAGCGCGGGAGGACCTACAATGAGCAGTTCTTC. Residues: CASQRGRTYNEQFF.